The 14 T cell receptor beta chains below come from one sample, sequenced in a study of identical twins. TCRdb itself ran the 5' RACE reads through MiXCR, one entry per CDR3 protein. Here the sample spans 200,000 to 300,000 distinct CDR3 sequences, 10% to 15% being singletons. These data also formed part of another study, on yellow fever vaccine responses in identical twins.

The sample taken for sequencing was memory (CD45RO+) T cells sorted from blood. The receptors were sampled from a woman aged 18 to 35 in good health.

The chain has TRBV10-3 and TRBJ1-4; 10 nucleotides align to TRBD1. With 0 bases clipped from V and 6 bases from J, the junction kept 4 bases outside the gene matches. Looked up from germline, CDR1 is ENHRY and CDR2 is SYGVKD. There are 16 residues in the CDR3. CDR3 bases: TGTGCCATCAGTGAGTCCTCCGGGACAGGGGATGAAAAACTGTTTTTT. Translated, it gives CAISESSGTGDEKLFF.

This clonotype was counted between two and nine times. This rearrangement joins TRBV28 to TRBJ2-1; 8 positions agree with TRBD1. Germline loops: CDR1 MDHEN, CDR2 SYDVKM. With 10 bases clipped from V and 6 bases from J, the junction kept 8 bases outside the gene matches. The CDR3 is 13 amino acids. For the CDR3, the DNA is TGTGCCACAGGACAGGGTGAGGTCAATGAGCAGTTCTTC. It yields the protein CATGQGEVNEQFF.

This clonotype has a count of ten or more. The chain couples TRBV5-1 to TRBJ2-5; no clear D. Trimming pared 3 bases from V and 5 bases from J, leaving 11 bases between. Germline CDR1 and CDR2: SGHRS and YFSETQ. CDR3 length: 13 residues. CDR3 nucleotides: TGCGCCAGCAGCTCGACACCTGGGGAGACCCAGTACTTC. Translated: CASSSTPGETQYF.

The V gene is TRBV6-6, the J gene TRBJ1-1; D is uncertain. V was shortened by 11 bases and J by 0 bases, with 7 bases between the two germline ends. There are 11 residues in the CDR3. The germline gives CDR1 MNHNY, CDR2 SVGAGI (reference sequence). CDR3 region: CAAFLNTEAFF. DNA of the CDR3: TGTGCCGCATTCCTGAACACTGAAGCTTTCTTT.

V gene TRBV2 combines with J gene TRBJ2-2, with D hard to call. Trimming cost V 3 bases and J 2 bases, with 10 bases left between them. This CDR3 contains 15 residues. Germline V gene lookup returns CDR1 SNHLY and CDR2 FYNNEI. The CDR3 coding sequence is TGTGCCAGCAGTGAGCGTCTTATAAACACCGGGGAGCTGTTTTTT. It yields the protein CASSERLINTGELFF.

This clonotype was picked up many times. This chain joins TRBV12-3 or TRBV12-4 and TRBJ1-2; 10 bases fit TRBD1. The CDR3 length is 16 residues. The V segment lost 3 bases and the J segment 4 bases; nucleotides outside the gene matches: 8. The CDR3 reads CASSFSGTGVLYGYTF. CDR3 sequence (DNA): TGTGCCAGCAGTTTTTCCGGGACAGGGGTTCTCTATGGCTACACCTTC.

The chain has TRBV15 and TRBJ2-1; D remains ambiguous. V was shortened by 0 bases and J by 8 bases, with 23 bases between the two germline ends. Germline values: CDR1 LNHNV, CDR2 YYDKDF (reference sequence). The CDR3 consists of 18 residues. CDR3 nucleotide sequence: TGTGCCACCAGCAGAGAAACCCGACTCAAATTACAAAGCCATGAGCAGTTCTTC. It encodes CATSRETRLKLQSHEQFF. The full variable domain, rest sourced from reference TRBV15 and TRBJ2-1, is DAMVIQNPRYQVTQFGKPVTLSCSQTLNHNVMYWYQQKSSQAPKLLFHYYDKDFNNEADTPDNFQSRRPNTSFCFLDIRSPGLGDTAMYLCATSRETRLKLQSHEQFFGPGTRLTVL.

This clonotype turned up a few times. The V gene is TRBV6-2 or TRBV6-3, the J gene TRBJ2-1; 7 bases align to TRBD1. The CDR3 loop spans 14 amino acids. J gave up 0 bases and V 9 bases, and 5 bases lay outside the gene matches. Germline loops: CDR1 MNHEY, CDR2 SVGEGT. Here the CDR3 DNA reads TGTGCCAGGTACAGGGACAGCTCCTACAATGAGCAGTTCTTC. Its translation: CARYRDSSYNEQFF.

This clonotype was recorded at least ten times. This rearrangement joins TRBV7-2 to TRBJ2-3; D is perhaps TRBD2 (6 bases). The CDR3 is made up of 12 amino acids. V lost 5 bases, J lost 5 bases, and 8 bases lay in between. Germline V gives CDR1 SGHTA, CDR2 FQGNSA. The CDR3 loop reads CASSPGGDTQYF. DNA for the CDR3: TGTGCCAGCAGCCCCGGGGGAGATACGCAGTATTTT.

The V call is TRBV7-8, the J call TRBJ2-7; D might be TRBD2 (7 bases). The CDR3 has 14 amino acids. V lost 3 bases and J 5 bases, leaving 14 bases between the germline ends. CDR1 is SGHVS, CDR2 FQNEAQ, per germline. The CDR3 loop reads CASSFDGGRDEQYF. The CDR3 DNA reads as TGTGCCAGCAGCTTTGACGGGGGGCGGGACGAGCAGTACTTC.

This clonotype was seen a few times. V and J are TRBV24-1 and TRBJ1-2; D not certain. Deletions cut 5 bases from V and 1 base from J, with 16 bases between. CDR1 and CDR2 from the germline V gene are KGHDR and SFDVKD. The CDR3 is 16 residues long. This CDR3 is CATSAADHPNNYGYTF. CDR3 bases: TGTGCCACCAGTGCCGCTGACCATCCAAATAACTATGGCTACACCTTC.

The chain is built from TRBV2 and TRBJ1-1, with 7 bases matching TRBD1. This CDR3 contains 13 residues. V was pared by 7 bases and J by 2 bases, with 4 bases of the junction left unmatched. CDR1 SNHLY and CDR2 FYNNEI come from the germline V gene. In DNA, the CDR3 is TGTGCCAGCAAGGGGGACAGAAACACTGAAGCTTTCTTT. This encodes CASKGDRNTEAFF.

This clonotype was detected many times. The chain couples TRBV12-3 or TRBV12-4 to TRBJ2-1; TRBD2 matches 15 bases. V shed 5 bases and J 0 bases; nucleotides not matched to a gene: 11. The CDR3 consists of 20 residues. The CDR3 spells CASSPGLAGGIGFSYNEQFF. CDR3 bases: TGTGCCAGCAGTCCGGGACTAGCGGGAGGAATTGGATTCTCCTACAATGAGCAGTTCTTC.

The V call is TRBV10-3, the J call TRBJ2-5; 9 nucleotides agree with TRBD1. Germline V lookup: CDR1 ENHRY, CDR2 SYGVKD. The CDR3 totals 14 residues. After removal of 6 bases from V and 5 bases from J, the junction contained 7 bases not matched to a gene. This CDR3 is CAISGTTGGETQYF. Here the CDR3 DNA reads TGTGCCATCAGCGGGACTACAGGGGGCGAGACCCAGTACTTC.